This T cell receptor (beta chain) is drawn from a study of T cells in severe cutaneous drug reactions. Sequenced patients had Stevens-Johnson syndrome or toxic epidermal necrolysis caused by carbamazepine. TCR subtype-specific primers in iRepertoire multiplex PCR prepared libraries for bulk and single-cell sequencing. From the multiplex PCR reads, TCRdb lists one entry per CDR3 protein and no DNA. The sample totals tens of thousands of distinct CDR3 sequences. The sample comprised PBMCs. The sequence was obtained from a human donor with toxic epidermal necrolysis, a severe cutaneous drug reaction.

CDR3 region: CATSDLSGQGDNEQFF. V and J are TRBV24-1 and TRBJ2-1; absent DNA, TCRdb's TRBD1 call cannot be checked. Per the germline V gene, CDR1 is KGHDR and CDR2 is SFDVKD. The CDR3 consists of 16 residues.